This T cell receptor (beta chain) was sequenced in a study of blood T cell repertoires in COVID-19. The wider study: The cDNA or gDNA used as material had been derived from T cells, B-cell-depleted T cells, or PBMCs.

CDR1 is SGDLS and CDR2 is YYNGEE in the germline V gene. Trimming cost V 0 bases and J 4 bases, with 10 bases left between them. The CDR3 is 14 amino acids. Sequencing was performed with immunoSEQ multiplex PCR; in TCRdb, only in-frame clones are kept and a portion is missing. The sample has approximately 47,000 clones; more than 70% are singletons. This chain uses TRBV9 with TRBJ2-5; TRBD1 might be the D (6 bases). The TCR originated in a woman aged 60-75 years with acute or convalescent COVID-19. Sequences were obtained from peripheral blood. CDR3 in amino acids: CASSVAVGGETQYF. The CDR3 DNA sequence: TGTGCCAGCAGCGTAGCGGTAGGGGGAGAGACCCAGTACTTC.